The entry that follows covers one T cell receptor (beta chain) sequence. This specimen comes from a study of blood T cell repertoires in COVID-19. At the level of the study: The United States, Italy and Spain supplied acute and convalescent COVID-19 samples.

TCRdb's copy holds only in-frame clones and misses some; the assay was immunoSEQ multiplex PCR. The table lists around 37,000 clones, about 88% of them singletons. J gave up 6 bases and V 3 bases, and 9 bases lay outside the gene matches. This CDR3 is built from 15 residues. The V and J genes are TRBV23-1 and TRBJ2-7; TRBD1 matches 9 bases. TRBV23-1 is known as an ORF, though its function is uncertain. The origin of this receptor is a human donor in a cohort sampled during active COVID-19. Material: peripheral blood. CDR3 in amino acids: CASSHPQGAQSEQYF. Here the CDR3 DNA reads TGCGCCAGCAGTCACCCACAGGGGGCGCAAAGCGAGCAGTACTTC.